A selection of T cell receptor beta chains follows, all from one sample in a study of CD8 T cells in Susac syndrome. MiXCR, run by TCRdb on the immunoSEQ multiplex PCR reads, gives a single entry per CDR3 protein. The sample shows around 200,000 distinct CDR3 sequences, roughly 94% of them seen only once. The sample taken for sequencing was CD4+ T cells from PBMCs. The receptors were gathered from a human donor in good health. The CDR3 runs from the conserved cysteine through the conserved F or W. The D gene is left open where the match is weak. Not all rows give a size; the values are once, few, many and, for expanded clones, a class.

J gene: TRBJ2-1; CDR3 length: 15; clone size: NA; V gene: TRBV25-1; D gene: NA; CDR3 protein: CASSDWNSPYNEQFF; CDR3 DNA: TGTGCCAGCAGTGATTGGAATTCTCCCTACAATGAGCAGTTCTTC
J gene: TRBJ2-3; CDR3 length: 13; clone size: NA; V gene: TRBV29-1; D gene: NA; CDR3 protein: CSVDRQRTDTQYF; CDR3 DNA: TGCAGCGTTGATCGGCAGCGCACAGATACGCAGTATTTT
J gene: TRBJ2-7; CDR3 length: 14; clone size: NA; V gene: TRBV25-1; D gene: TRBD2; CDR3 protein: CASRRPGLPYEQYF; CDR3 DNA: TGTGCCAGCCGACGCCCGGGACTACCCTACGAGCAGTACTTC
J gene: TRBJ1-5; CDR3 length: 17; clone size: NA; V gene: TRBV20-1; D gene: NA; CDR3 protein: CSARDLLRAYSNQPQHF; CDR3 DNA: TGCAGTGCTAGAGATCTTTTGAGGGCTTATAGCAATCAGCCCCAGCATTTT
J gene: TRBJ2-6; CDR3 length: 15; clone size: NA; V gene: TRBV6-5; D gene: NA; CDR3 protein: CASSRQVAGANVLTF; CDR3 DNA: TGTGCCAGCAGTCGACAGGTTGCTGGGGCCAACGTCCTGACTTTC
J gene: TRBJ2-3; CDR3 length: 16; clone size: NA; V gene: TRBV29-1; D gene: NA; CDR3 protein: CSVERPGRGFPDTQYF; CDR3 DNA: TGCAGCGTTGAACGGCCGGGTAGGGGCTTCCCAGATACGCAGTATTTT
J gene: TRBJ2-5; CDR3 length: 16; clone size: once; V gene: TRBV5-1; D gene: TRBD2; CDR3 protein: CASKLGTSGLQETQYF; CDR3 DNA: TGCGCCAGCAAACTGGGGACTAGCGGACTCCAAGAGACCCAGTACTTC
J gene: TRBJ2-1; CDR3 length: 16; clone size: NA; V gene: TRBV9; D gene: NA; CDR3 protein: CASSVFLTPSYNEQFF; CDR3 DNA: TGTGCCAGCAGCGTATTCCTTACCCCCTCCTACAATGAGCAGTTCTTC
J gene: TRBJ2-2; CDR3 length: 15; clone size: NA; V gene: TRBV3-1; D gene: TRBD2; CDR3 protein: CASSPRAGPTGELFF; CDR3 DNA: TGTGCCAGCAGCCCTCGAGCGGGACCCACCGGGGAGCTGTTTTTT
J gene: TRBJ1-2; CDR3 length: 12; clone size: NA; V gene: TRBV12-3/TRBV12-4; D gene: TRBD1; CDR3 protein: CASLQGAGGYTF; CDR3 DNA: TGTGCCAGTCTACAGGGGGCGGGTGGCTACACCTTC
J gene: TRBJ1-2; CDR3 length: 15; clone size: NA; V gene: TRBV24-1; D gene: TRBD1; CDR3 protein: CATSDNNRGDYGYTF; CDR3 DNA: TGTGCCACCAGTGATAATAACAGGGGAGACTATGGCTACACCTTC
J gene: TRBJ1-1; CDR3 length: 14; clone size: NA; V gene: TRBV29-1; D gene: TRBD1; CDR3 protein: CSVAQGASNTEAFF; CDR3 DNA: TGCAGCGTTGCTCAGGGGGCCTCGAACACTGAAGCTTTCTTT
J gene: TRBJ1-1; CDR3 length: 16; clone size: NA; V gene: TRBV27; D gene: TRBD1; CDR3 protein: CASSLAGQAANTEAFF; CDR3 DNA: TGTGCCAGCAGTCTCGCCGGACAGGCTGCCAACACTGAAGCTTTCTTT
J gene: TRBJ2-5; CDR3 length: 11; clone size: NA; V gene: TRBV20-1; D gene: NA; CDR3 protein: CSARVTETQYF; CDR3 DNA: TGCAGTGCTAGAGTTACGGAGACCCAGTACTTC
J gene: TRBJ2-1; CDR3 length: 14; clone size: once; V gene: TRBV20-1; D gene: TRBD1; CDR3 protein: CSARDSQTYNEQFF; CDR3 DNA: TGCAGTGCCAGGGACAGCCAAACCTACAATGAGCAGTTCTTC
J gene: TRBJ2-3; CDR3 length: 15; clone size: NA; V gene: TRBV14; D gene: NA; CDR3 protein: CASSPGARVTDTQYF; CDR3 DNA: TGTGCCAGCAGCCCCGGGGCCCGAGTTACAGATACGCAGTATTTT
J gene: TRBJ2-6; CDR3 length: 19; clone size: NA; V gene: TRBV4-1; D gene: TRBD2; CDR3 protein: CASSLPPGGGSSGANVLTF; CDR3 DNA: TGCGCCAGCAGCCTCCCTCCGGGGGGGGGCAGCTCTGGGGCCAACGTCCTGACTTTC
J gene: TRBJ1-5; CDR3 length: 13; clone size: NA; V gene: TRBV18; D gene: NA; CDR3 protein: CASSPAENQPQHF; CDR3 DNA: TGTGCCAGCTCACCGGCCGAAAATCAGCCCCAGCATTTT
J gene: TRBJ2-7; CDR3 length: 13; clone size: NA; V gene: TRBV20-1; D gene: NA; CDR3 protein: CSARTVPTREQYF; CDR3 DNA: TGCAGTGCGAGAACCGTCCCGACTCGGGAGCAGTACTTC
J gene: TRBJ2-3; CDR3 length: 16; clone size: NA; V gene: TRBV9; D gene: TRBD2; CDR3 protein: CASSQTSGRSPDTQYF; CDR3 DNA: TGTGCCAGCAGTCAGACTAGCGGGAGGTCCCCAGATACGCAGTATTTT
J gene: TRBJ1-1; CDR3 length: 11; clone size: NA; V gene: TRBV29-1; D gene: NA; CDR3 protein: CSADWGTEAFF; CDR3 DNA: TGCAGCGCCGACTGGGGCACTGAAGCTTTCTTT
J gene: TRBJ2-5; CDR3 length: 15; clone size: NA; V gene: TRBV29-1; D gene: TRBD1; CDR3 protein: CSVRGTGSGRETQYF; CDR3 DNA: TGCAGCGTGAGGGGGACAGGGAGCGGAAGAGAGACCCAGTACTTC
J gene: TRBJ2-4; CDR3 length: 13; clone size: NA; V gene: TRBV27; D gene: TRBD2; CDR3 protein: CASGGLAENIQYF; CDR3 DNA: TGTGCCAGCGGGGGACTAGCGGAAAACATTCAGTACTTC
J gene: TRBJ2-1; CDR3 length: 13; clone size: NA; V gene: TRBV29-1; D gene: NA; CDR3 protein: CSGRGQTGDEQFF; CDR3 DNA: TGCAGCGGTCGGGGCCAGACAGGCGATGAGCAGTTCTTC
J gene: TRBJ1-1; CDR3 length: 12; clone size: once; V gene: TRBV5-6; D gene: NA; CDR3 protein: CASSLAGFEAFF; CDR3 DNA: TGTGCCAGCAGCTTGGCCGGGTTCGAAGCTTTCTTT
J gene: TRBJ2-1; CDR3 length: 14; clone size: NA; V gene: TRBV9; D gene: NA; CDR3 protein: CASSLGGSNNEQFF; CDR3 DNA: TGTGCCAGCAGCCTCGGTGGGAGTAATAATGAGCAGTTCTTC
J gene: TRBJ1-1; CDR3 length: 15; clone size: NA; V gene: TRBV6-2/TRBV6-3; D gene: NA; CDR3 protein: CASSYSTRGNTEAFF; CDR3 DNA: TGTGCCAGCAGTTACTCGACGAGGGGAAACACTGAAGCTTTCTTT
J gene: TRBJ2-5; CDR3 length: 15; clone size: NA; V gene: TRBV20-1; D gene: NA; CDR3 protein: CSARSGGAFAETQYF; CDR3 DNA: TGCAGTGCTAGGTCTGGGGGCGCTTTCGCGGAGACCCAGTACTTC
J gene: TRBJ2-1; CDR3 length: 16; clone size: NA; V gene: TRBV11-3; D gene: TRBD1; CDR3 protein: CASSLSYGQGYNEQFF; CDR3 DNA: TGTGCCAGCAGCCTCTCTTACGGACAGGGCTACAATGAGCAGTTCTTC
J gene: TRBJ1-5; CDR3 length: 14; clone size: NA; V gene: TRBV2; D gene: TRBD1; CDR3 protein: CASSVGTGYQPQHF; CDR3 DNA: TGTGCCAGCAGTGTAGGGACAGGATATCAGCCCCAGCATTTT
J gene: TRBJ2-1; CDR3 length: 13; clone size: NA; V gene: TRBV20-1; D gene: NA; CDR3 protein: CSASDGTNDEQFF; CDR3 DNA: TGCAGTGCTAGTGACGGGACCAACGATGAGCAGTTCTTC
J gene: TRBJ1-6; CDR3 length: 16; clone size: NA; V gene: TRBV20-1; D gene: NA; CDR3 protein: CSARVPAASANSPLHF; CDR3 DNA: TGCAGTGCTAGAGTCCCGGCTGCCTCAGCGAATTCACCCCTCCACTTT
J gene: TRBJ1-2; CDR3 length: 11; clone size: NA; V gene: TRBV20-1; D gene: NA; CDR3 protein: CRRAEGVGYTF; CDR3 DNA: TGCAGGAGGGCCGAGGGGGTCGGCTACACCTTC
J gene: TRBJ1-4; CDR3 length: 16; clone size: NA; V gene: TRBV5-1; D gene: TRBD1; CDR3 protein: CASSLDGQGIDEKLFF; CDR3 DNA: TGCGCCAGCAGCTTGGATGGACAGGGTATCGATGAAAAACTGTTTTTT
J gene: TRBJ2-2; CDR3 length: 14; clone size: once; V gene: TRBV29-1; D gene: NA; CDR3 protein: CSVEGQAVSGELFF; CDR3 DNA: TGCAGCGTTGAAGGGCAGGCGGTTTCCGGGGAGCTGTTTTTT
J gene: TRBJ2-1; CDR3 length: 11; clone size: NA; V gene: TRBV20-1; D gene: TRBD2; CDR3 protein: CSARTSEEQFF; CDR3 DNA: TGCAGTGCGAGGACTAGCGAGGAGCAGTTCTTC
J gene: TRBJ2-6; CDR3 length: 13; clone size: NA; V gene: TRBV20-1; D gene: NA; CDR3 protein: CSAERSGANVLTF; CDR3 DNA: TGCAGTGCTGAAAGATCTGGGGCCAACGTCCTGACTTTC
J gene: TRBJ1-4; CDR3 length: 15; clone size: NA; V gene: TRBV7-9; D gene: NA; CDR3 protein: CASSLWAATNEKLFF; CDR3 DNA: TGTGCCAGCAGCTTATGGGCTGCAACTAATGAAAAACTGTTTTTT
J gene: TRBJ2-3; CDR3 length: 14; clone size: NA; V gene: TRBV20-1; D gene: NA; CDR3 protein: CSARVTGGTDTQYF; CDR3 DNA: TGCAGTGCTAGAGTGACGGGGGGCACAGATACGCAGTATTTT
J gene: TRBJ2-2; CDR3 length: 14; clone size: NA; V gene: TRBV28; D gene: NA; CDR3 protein: CASRHQSRTGELFF; CDR3 DNA: TGTGCCAGCAGACACCAATCGCGTACCGGGGAGCTGTTTTTT
J gene: TRBJ2-3; CDR3 length: 14; clone size: NA; V gene: TRBV19; D gene: NA; CDR3 protein: CASSITSPTDTQYF; CDR3 DNA: TGTGCCAGTAGTATCACTTCTCCCACAGATACGCAGTATTTT
J gene: TRBJ2-1; CDR3 length: 13; clone size: NA; V gene: TRBV19; D gene: NA; CDR3 protein: CASTRSGKNEQFF; CDR3 DNA: TGTGCCAGTACACGGTCCGGGAAGAATGAGCAGTTCTTC
J gene: TRBJ1-1; CDR3 length: 13; clone size: NA; V gene: TRBV27; D gene: TRBD1; CDR3 protein: CASGDRGRTEAFF; CDR3 DNA: TGTGCCAGCGGTGACAGGGGTCGGACTGAAGCTTTCTTT